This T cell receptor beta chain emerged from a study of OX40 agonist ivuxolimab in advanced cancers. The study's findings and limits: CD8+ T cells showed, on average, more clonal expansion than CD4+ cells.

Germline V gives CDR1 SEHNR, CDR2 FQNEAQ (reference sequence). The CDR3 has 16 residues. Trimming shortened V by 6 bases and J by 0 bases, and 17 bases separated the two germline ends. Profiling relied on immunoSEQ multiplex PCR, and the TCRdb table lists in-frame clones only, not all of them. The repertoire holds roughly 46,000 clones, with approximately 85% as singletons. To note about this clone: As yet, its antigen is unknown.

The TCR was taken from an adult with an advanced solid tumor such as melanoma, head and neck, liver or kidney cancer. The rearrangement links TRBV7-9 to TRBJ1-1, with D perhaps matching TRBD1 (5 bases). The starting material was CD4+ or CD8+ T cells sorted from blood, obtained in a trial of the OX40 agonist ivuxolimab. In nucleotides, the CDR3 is TGTGCCAGCAGTTCGCCCTACAGGACCATGAACACTGAAGCTTTCTTT. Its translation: CASSSPYRTMNTEAFF.